These 22 T cell receptor beta chains were all obtained from the same sample, sequenced in a study of blood T cell repertoires in COVID-19. Assay used: immunoSEQ multiplex PCR; TCRdb lists only in-frame clones, some missing. Among about 130,000 clones listed, about 85% were seen once. Material: peripheral blood. The receptors come from a man older than 75 with active or convalescent COVID-19.

The chain joins TRBV5-1 to TRBJ2-3; 9 bases map to TRBD2. After removal of 7 bases from V and 1 base from J, the junction contained 7 bases not matched to a gene. The CDR3 covers 15 residues. The germline V gene encodes CDR1 SGHRS and CDR2 YFSETQ. The CDR3 bases are TGCGCCAGCTCTAGCGGGACGCCTCGCACAGATACGCAGTATTTT. This translates into CASSSGTPRTDTQYF.

On this clone itself: The identical CDR3 is also encoded by other nucleotide sequences in the sample. The CDR3 loop reads CASSLGGAYNEQFF. The CDR3 nucleotides are TGCGCCAGCAGCTTGGGGGGCGCGTACAATGAGCAGTTCTTC. V and J are TRBV5-1 and TRBJ2-1, with a tentative D call TRBD1 (5 bases). Germline V CDR1 and CDR2: SGHRS, YFSETQ. The CDR3 loop spans 14 amino acids. Between the trimmed V and J ends, which lost 0 bases and 4 bases, there was a span of 8 bases.

This sequence joins TRBV13 and TRBJ2-3; D is uncertain. The CDR3 has 14 residues. V dropped 8 bases and J dropped 2 bases, with 14 bases sitting between them. CDR1 PRHDT and CDR2 FYEKMQ come from the germline V gene (reference sequence). CDR3 amino acids: CASLTTGDTDTQYF. The CDR3 bases are TGTGCCAGCTTAACTACCGGAGACACAGATACGCAGTATTTT. The variable domain in full, completed from reference TRBV13 and TRBJ2-3, reads AAGVIQSPRHLIKEKRETATLKCYPIPRHDTVYWYQQGPGQDPQFLISFYEKMQSDKGSIPDRFSAQQFSDYHSELNMSSLELGDSALYFCASLTTGDTDTQYFGPGTRLTVL.

The CDR3 protein is CASSLEDSSANQPQHF. The CDR3 DNA reads as TGTGCCAGCAGCTTGGAGGACAGCTCGGCCAATCAGCCCCAGCATTTT. The chain links TRBV5-5 to TRBJ1-5, with D possibly being TRBD1 (6 bases). With 0 bases removed from V and 3 bases from J, the gap between germline ends came to 13 bases. This CDR3 comprises 16 residues. From germline, CDR1 is SGHKS and CDR2 YYEKEE (reference sequence).

The J gene is TRBJ2-2, the V gene TRBV4-3; 10 nucleotides line up with TRBD2. V shed 1 base and J 8 bases; nucleotides not matched to a gene: 4. The V gene's germline CDR1 is LGHNA and CDR2 YSLEER. The CDR3 is made up of 15 amino acids. The CDR3 coding sequence is TGCGCCAGCAGCCAAGTACCTAGCGGGAGAGGGGAGCTGTTTTTT. Translated: CASSQVPSGRGELFF.

The V and J genes are TRBV24-1 and TRBJ2-3, with D possibly matching TRBD2 (5 bases). Germline loops: CDR1 KGHDR, CDR2 SFDVKD. V gave up 5 bases and J gave up 4 bases, with 18 bases separating them. The CDR3 contains 16 residues. The CDR3 DNA is TGTGCCACCAGTGGTTCGGGGATTAGGGTCTCAGATACGCAGTATTTT. Encoded protein: CATSGSGIRVSDTQYF.

This clone was detected once. The chain combines TRBV19 with TRBJ2-3; 12 nucleotides agree with TRBD2. V was clipped by 5 bases and J by 5 bases; unmatched bases: 5. The CDR3 covers 15 residues. Germline-derived CDR1 and CDR2 are LNHDA and SQIVND (reference sequence). CDR3 nucleotides: TGTGCCAGTAGTTCCCTAGCGGGGGGGCAAGATACGCAGTATTTT. Translating gives CASSSLAGGQDTQYF.

V and J are TRBV4-1 and TRBJ1-6, with a possible D match to TRBD1 (6 bases). V lost 3 bases and J lost 8, with 23 bases in between. This CDR3 is 18 amino acids long. The germline gives CDR1 MGHRA, CDR2 YSYEKL. The CDR3 nucleotides are TGCGCCAGCAGCCAGATCCGCCCGCGGGGGGCACTTTATTCACCCCTCCACTTT. Encoded protein: CASSQIRPRGALYSPLHF.

This sequence joins TRBV28 and TRBJ1-2; unclear D gene. Germline V CDR1 and CDR2: MDHEN, SYDVKM. Trimming stripped 5 bases from V and 8 bases from J, with 15 bases between. The CDR3 is 13 residues long. The CDR3 here is CASSTPTGGGYTF. In DNA form, the CDR3 reads TGTGCCAGCAGTACGCCCACTGGAGGGGGCTACACCTTC.

In its sample, this clone was seen many times. Here the CDR3 DNA reads TGTGCCAGCAGACCGACAGGGGGGAGTCAGCCCCAGCATTTT. Translating gives CASRPTGGSQPQHF. The chain combines TRBV28 with TRBJ1-5; 9 nucleotides match TRBD1. V trimming: 6 bases; J trimming: 6 bases; junction bases outside the gene matches: 6. The CDR3 is made up of 14 amino acids. CDR1 and CDR2 from the germline V gene are MDHEN and SYDVKM.

This clone has a single count. The chain combines TRBV28 with TRBJ2-7; 8 bases are a match to TRBD1. V gave up 2 bases and J gave up 0 bases; unmatched junction bases: 9. The CDR3 has 17 amino acids. Germline CDR1 is MDHEN and CDR2 is SYDVKM. CDR3 amino acids: CASSLGQGKGFSYEQYF. As DNA, the CDR3 is TGTGCCAGCAGTTTAGGACAGGGAAAGGGTTTCTCCTACGAGCAGTACTTC.

The chain recombines TRBV7-2 with TRBJ2-7; D possibly corresponds to TRBD2 (6 bases). V shed 3 bases and J shed 2 bases, with 14 bases lying between them. CDR3 length: 15 amino acids. The V gene's germline CDR1 is SGHTA and CDR2 FQGNSA. CDR3 loop: CASSFQGTLPYEQYF. DNA of the CDR3: TGTGCCAGCAGCTTTCAAGGGACTCTCCCCTACGAGCAGTACTTC.

V and J are TRBV19 and TRBJ1-2; D possibly corresponds to TRBD1 (5 bases). V was cut by 6 bases and J by 2 bases, with 10 bases left in between. This CDR3 comprises 13 residues. Germline loops: CDR1 LNHDA, CDR2 SQIVND (reference sequence). In nucleotides, the CDR3 is TGTGCCAGTAGCCCTAGACAGAACTATGGCTACACCTTC. This encodes CASSPRQNYGYTF.

The chain carries TRBV7-9 and TRBJ1-1, with 9 positions matching TRBD1. CDR3 length equals 13 residues. The V and J ends lost 4 bases and 5 bases, in that order; junction bases with no gene match: 2. Germline CDR1 SEHNR, CDR2 FQNEAQ (reference sequence). The CDR3 reads CASSWTGETEAFF. The CDR3 DNA reads as TGTGCCAGCAGCTGGACAGGGGAAACTGAAGCTTTCTTT.

V usage is TRBV7-9 and J usage is TRBJ1-3; 10 bases line up with TRBD1. Unmatched junction bases numbered 5, after V lost 11 bases and J lost 1 base. The CDR3 sequence is 14 residues long. Germline V CDR1 and CDR2: SEHNR, FQNEAQ (reference sequence). This chain's CDR3 is CAETGGASGNTIYF. In nucleotides, the CDR3 is TGTGCCGAGACAGGGGGCGCTTCTGGAAACACCATATATTTT.

The gene calls are TRBV19 and TRBJ2-6; the D gene is possibly TRBD1 (6 bases). The V and J ends lost 5 bases and 0 bases respectively, with 14 bases between them. This CDR3 contains 17 residues. Germline V lookup: CDR1 LNHDA, CDR2 SQIVND (reference sequence). The CDR3 spells CASSGGQNSSGANVLTF. The CDR3 bases are TGTGCCAGTAGTGGGGGACAAAATAGCTCTGGGGCCAACGTCCTGACTTTC.

This sequence joins TRBV7-8 and TRBJ2-1; D might be TRBD1 (6 bases). V dropped 7 bases and J dropped 14 bases, with 24 bases sitting between them. Germline lookup yields CDR1 SGHVS and CDR2 FQNEAQ. The length of the CDR3 is 14 residues. CDR3 DNA sequence: TGTGCCAGCATCCAAAAGGGGACATTAGGTGTAGAGTTCTTC. Translating gives CASIQKGTLGVEFF.

The rearrangement joins TRBV6-2 or TRBV6-3 to TRBJ2-5, with TRBD2 matching 9 bases. CDR3 length: 15 amino acids. With 2 bases clipped from V and 4 bases from J, the junction kept 5 bases outside the gene matches. From germline, CDR1 is MNHEY and CDR2 SVGEGT. This CDR3 reads CASSYGGRAAETQYF. In DNA, the CDR3 is TGTGCCAGCAGTTACGGCGGGAGGGCCGCAGAGACCCAGTACTTC.

The gene calls are TRBV3-1 (or the pseudogene TRBV3-2) and TRBJ2-5; D is undetermined. Germline V gene sequence: CDR1 LGHDT, CDR2 YNNKEL (reference sequence). V lost 4 bases to trimming and J lost 0 bases, with 6 bases between them. The CDR3 spans 13 residues. This CDR3 is CASSLRYQETQYF. CDR3 nucleotide sequence: TGTGCCAGCAGCCTTAGATACCAAGAGACCCAGTACTTC.

The chain is built from TRBV6-1 and TRBJ2-7; D unresolved. Trimming shortened V by 3 bases and J by 6 bases, and 6 bases separated the two germline ends. This CDR3 has 11 residues. The germline V gene encodes CDR1 MNHNS and CDR2 SASEGT. The CDR3 DNA follows: TGTGCCAGCAGTGAGTGGGCCGAGCAGTACTTC. Encoded protein: CASSEWAEQYF.

V usage is TRBV3-1 (or the pseudogene TRBV3-2) and J usage is TRBJ2-1, with 7 bases lining up with TRBD1. V lost 3 bases and J lost 9; bases outside the gene matches: 5. The CDR3 consists of 13 residues. Germline CDR1 reads LGHDT; CDR2 reads YNNKEL (reference sequence). CDR3 region: CASSHRGTSEQFF. CDR3 DNA: TGTGCCAGCAGCCACAGGGGGACAAGTGAGCAGTTCTTC.

This clone has a single count. This chain uses TRBV7-6 with TRBJ1-2; 10 bases are a match to TRBD1. The CDR3 runs to 15 residues. V gave up 5 bases and J gave up 4 bases; unmatched junction bases: 7. CDR1 is SGHVS and CDR2 is FNYEAQ in the germline V gene. In DNA form, the CDR3 reads TGTGCCAGCAGCAACGGACAGGGGGAGTTCTATGGCTACACCTTC. Protein sequence: CASSNGQGEFYGYTF.